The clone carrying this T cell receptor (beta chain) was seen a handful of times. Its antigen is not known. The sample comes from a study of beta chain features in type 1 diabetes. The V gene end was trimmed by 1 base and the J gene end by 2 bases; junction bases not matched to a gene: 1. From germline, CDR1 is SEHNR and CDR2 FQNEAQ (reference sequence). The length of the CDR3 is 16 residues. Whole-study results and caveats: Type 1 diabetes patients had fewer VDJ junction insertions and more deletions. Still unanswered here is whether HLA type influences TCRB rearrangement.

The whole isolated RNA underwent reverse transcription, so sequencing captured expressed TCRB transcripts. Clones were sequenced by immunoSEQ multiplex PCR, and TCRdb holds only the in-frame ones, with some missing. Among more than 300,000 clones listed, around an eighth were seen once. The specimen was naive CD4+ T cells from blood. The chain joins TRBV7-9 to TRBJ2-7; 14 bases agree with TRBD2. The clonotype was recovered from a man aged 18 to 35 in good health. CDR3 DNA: TGTGCCAGCAGCTTAGGACTAGCGGGAGGGGCCTACGAGCAGTACTTC. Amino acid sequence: CASSLGLAGGAYEQYF. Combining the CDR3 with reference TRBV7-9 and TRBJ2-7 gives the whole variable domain DTGVSQNPRHKITKRGQNVTFRCDPISEHNRLYWYRQTLGQGPEFLTYFQNEAQLEKSRLLSDRFSAERPKGSFSTLEIQRTEQGDSAMYLCASSLGLAGGAYEQYFGPGTRLTVT.